The text below deals with one TCR beta chain. The antigen is not known. The data stem from a study of T cells in localized non-small cell lung cancer. General study findings and limits: Patients showing higher blood T cell density tended to see longer overall survival. Since sequencing was restricted to only one region of the tumor, intratumor heterogeneity remains a possibility. Tumor showed lower T cell clonality than uninvolved adjacent lung, where it was highest.

Assay used: immunoSEQ multiplex PCR; TCRdb lists only in-frame clones, some missing. This sample yields 2,900 or so clones, of which roughly 28% are seen a single time; roughly 16% belongs to the top ten. The sequencing here drew on lung tumor tissue, taken before any cancer treatment. The receptor's source is a female donor of 60 years or more with stage II squamous cell lung carcinoma.

The CDR3 reads CASSNGNSPLHF. CDR3 nucleotide sequence: TGTGCCAGCAGTAATGGGAATTCACCCCTCCACTTT. The chain links TRBV6-8 to TRBJ1-6; D is ambiguous. CDR3 length equals 12 residues. Germline CDR1 and CDR2: MNHGY and SAAAGT. Deletions cut 5 bases from V and 7 bases from J, with 6 bases between.